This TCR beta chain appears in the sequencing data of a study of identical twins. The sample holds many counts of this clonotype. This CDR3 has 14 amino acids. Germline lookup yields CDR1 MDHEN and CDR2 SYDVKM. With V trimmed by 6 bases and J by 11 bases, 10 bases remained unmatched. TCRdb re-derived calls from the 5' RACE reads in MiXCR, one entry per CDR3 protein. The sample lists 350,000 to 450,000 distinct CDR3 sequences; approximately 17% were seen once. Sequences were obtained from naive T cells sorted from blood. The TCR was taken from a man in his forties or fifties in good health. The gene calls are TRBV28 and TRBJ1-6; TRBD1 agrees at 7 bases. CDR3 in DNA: TGTGCCAGCAGGACCGGGACAGCCAGAGCACCCCTCCACTTT. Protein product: CASRTGTARAPLHF.